This TCR beta chain was captured in a study of blood T cell repertoires in COVID-19. Only in-frame clones appear in the TCRdb table, and some are missing; sequencing was by immunoSEQ multiplex PCR. The sample holds 140,000 to 150,000 clones, about nine tenths seen once. Germline V CDR1 and CDR2: SGHDN, FVKESK. After removal of 4 bases from V and 1 base from J, the junction contained 1 base not matched to a gene. This CDR3 has 14 amino acids. The chain uses TRBV14 and TRBJ1-3, with 7 nucleotides matching TRBD1. This sequence originates from a man aged 45-65 years who had recovered from COVID-19. Sequenced sample: PBMCs or T cells enriched from blood (not recorded which). This chain's CDR3 is CASSRTGSGNTIYF. CDR3 nucleotide sequence: TGTGCCAGCAGCCGGACAGGTTCTGGAAACACCATATATTTT. Filled out from reference TRBV14 and TRBJ1-3, the complete variable domain reads EAGVTQFPSHSVIEKGQTVTLRCDPISGHDNLYWYRRVMGKEIKFLLHFVKESKQDESGMPNNRFLAERTGGTYSTLKVQPAELEDSGVYFCASSRTGSGNTIYFGEGSWLTVV.